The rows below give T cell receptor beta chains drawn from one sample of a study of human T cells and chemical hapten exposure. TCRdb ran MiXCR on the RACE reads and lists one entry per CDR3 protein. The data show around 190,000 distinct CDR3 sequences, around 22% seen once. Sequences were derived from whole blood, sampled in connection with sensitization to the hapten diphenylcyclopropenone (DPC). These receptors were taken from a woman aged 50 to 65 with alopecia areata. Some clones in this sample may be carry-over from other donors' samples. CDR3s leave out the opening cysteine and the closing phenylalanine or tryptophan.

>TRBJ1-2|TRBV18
ASGKTGDYGYT
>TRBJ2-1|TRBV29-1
SVEWGNEQF
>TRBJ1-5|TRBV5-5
ASSQPGYGQPQH
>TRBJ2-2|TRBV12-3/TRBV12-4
ASSFFSQGKEELF
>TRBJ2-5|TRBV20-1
SAKRVGQETQY
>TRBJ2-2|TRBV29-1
SVDRGPGTGELF
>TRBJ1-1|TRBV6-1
ASREGGRGAF
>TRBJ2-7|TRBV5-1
ASSSTRSSYEQY
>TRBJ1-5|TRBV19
ASRSWGQVHQPQH
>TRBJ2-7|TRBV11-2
ASSPRDSGMLNTYEQY